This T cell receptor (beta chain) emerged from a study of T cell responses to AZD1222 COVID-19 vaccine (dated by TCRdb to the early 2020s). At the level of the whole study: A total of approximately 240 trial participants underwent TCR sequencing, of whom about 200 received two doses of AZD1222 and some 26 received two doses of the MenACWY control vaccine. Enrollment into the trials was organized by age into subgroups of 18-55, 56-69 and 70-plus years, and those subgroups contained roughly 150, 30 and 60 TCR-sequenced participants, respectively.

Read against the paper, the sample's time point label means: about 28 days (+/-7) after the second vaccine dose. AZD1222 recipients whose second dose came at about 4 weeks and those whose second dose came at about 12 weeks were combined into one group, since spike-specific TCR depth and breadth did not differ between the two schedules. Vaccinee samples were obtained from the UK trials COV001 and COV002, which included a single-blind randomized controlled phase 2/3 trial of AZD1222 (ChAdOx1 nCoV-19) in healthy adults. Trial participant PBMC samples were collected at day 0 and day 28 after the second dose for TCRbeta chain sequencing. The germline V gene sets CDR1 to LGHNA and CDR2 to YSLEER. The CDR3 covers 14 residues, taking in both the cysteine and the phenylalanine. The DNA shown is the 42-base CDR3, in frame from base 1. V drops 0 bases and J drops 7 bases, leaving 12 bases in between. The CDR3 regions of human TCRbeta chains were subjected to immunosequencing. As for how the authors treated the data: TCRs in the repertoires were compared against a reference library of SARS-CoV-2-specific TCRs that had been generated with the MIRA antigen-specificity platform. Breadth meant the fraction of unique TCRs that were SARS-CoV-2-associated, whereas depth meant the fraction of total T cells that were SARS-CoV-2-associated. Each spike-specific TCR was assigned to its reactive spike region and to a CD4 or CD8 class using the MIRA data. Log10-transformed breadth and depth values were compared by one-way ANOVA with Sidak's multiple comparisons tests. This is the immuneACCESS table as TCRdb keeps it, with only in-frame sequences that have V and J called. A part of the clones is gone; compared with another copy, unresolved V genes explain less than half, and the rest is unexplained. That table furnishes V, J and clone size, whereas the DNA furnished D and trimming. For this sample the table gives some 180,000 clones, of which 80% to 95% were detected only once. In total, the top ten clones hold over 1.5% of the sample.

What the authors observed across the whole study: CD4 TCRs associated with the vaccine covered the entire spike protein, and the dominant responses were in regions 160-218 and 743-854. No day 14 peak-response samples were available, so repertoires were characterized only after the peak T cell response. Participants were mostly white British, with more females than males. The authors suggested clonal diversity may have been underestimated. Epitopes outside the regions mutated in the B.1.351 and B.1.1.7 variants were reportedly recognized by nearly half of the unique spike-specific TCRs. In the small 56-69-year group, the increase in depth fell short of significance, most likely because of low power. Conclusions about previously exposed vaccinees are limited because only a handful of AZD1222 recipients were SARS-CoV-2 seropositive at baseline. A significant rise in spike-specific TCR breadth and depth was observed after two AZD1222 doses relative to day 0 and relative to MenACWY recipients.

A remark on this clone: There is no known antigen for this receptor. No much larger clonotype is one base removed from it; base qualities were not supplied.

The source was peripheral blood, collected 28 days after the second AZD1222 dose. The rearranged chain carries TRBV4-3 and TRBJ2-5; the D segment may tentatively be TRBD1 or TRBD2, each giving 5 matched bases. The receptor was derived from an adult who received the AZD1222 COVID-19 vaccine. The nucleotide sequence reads TGCGCCAGCAGCCAAGAAAGGGGACGCGCGACCCAGTACTTC. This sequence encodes CASSQERGRATQYF.